The text below deals with one TCR beta chain. This clone was counted between two and nine times. The target of this receptor is not known. No base qualities exist here, and no much larger clone lies one base off it. The entry originates in a study of blood T cell repertoires in COVID-19 (dated by TCRdb to the early 2020s). About the investigation overall: Collaborator samples came from the United States, Italy and Spain and covered acute and convalescent phases of COVID-19. The prospective study material was composed of cDNA or gDNA derived from T cells, B-cell-depleted T cells, or PBMCs. The sample metadata nearly always contained a de-identified subject ID, COVID-19 status, age in years and sex. Samples came from the ongoing ImmuneRACE study (first 160 participants) plus 1,254 subjects from 6 global collaborators. Where available, HLA class I and class II types were obtained from metadata supplied by the sample provider rather than from assay-based typing. Deeply sampled blood TCRbeta repertoires from subjects exposed to, actively infected with, or recovered from COVID-19 were included in the dataset. The repertoires were made available in a free public database intended to serve as a resource for research on the immune response to SARS-CoV-2. The research as a whole found: The quantity of clinical and demographic metadata differed by source and by participant and was supplied without curation.

Ends trimmed: V by 5 bases, J by 2 bases; bases unmatched to a gene: 7. The germline V gene provides CDR1 SGHAT and CDR2 FQNNGV. The CDR3 goes from the cysteine to the phenylalanine over 16 residues. Solely the CDR3 DNA is kept, with 48 bases framed from the first base. Each collaborating institution followed its own protocols to collect whole blood in K2EDTA tubes. For TCRbeta analysis, collaborators shipped samples as frozen whole blood, isolated PBMCs, or DNA extracted from either of those sample types. TCRbeta CDR3 regions were amplified from genomic DNA using the immunoSEQ Assay, a bias-controlled multiplex PCR. Turning to the authors' computational methods: The number of nucleated cells in each sample was estimated by amplification of reference gene primers within the assay. To quantify the absolute abundance of each unique TCRbeta CDR3 rearrangement, sequence reads were collapsed and filtered. For each sample, productive Simpson clonality was calculated as the square root of Simpson's diversity index over productive rearrangements. Sourced from immuneACCESS, this table was stored by TCRdb with only in-frame sequences that have V and J called. A share of the clones is absent; for the studies checked, an unresolved V gene accounts for under half, and the remainder has no known explanation. The DNA gave D and trimming, while V, J and clone size come from that table. The sample table contains some 100,000 clones; only one count was recorded for about 89% of them. The ten largest account for roughly 12% of the sample.

This sequence originates from a young woman with acute or convalescent COVID-19. What was sequenced was peripheral blood. The chain is made from TRBV11-2 and TRBJ2-1, with 9 junctional bases fitting TRBD2. The CDR3 in this case is CASSELSGGPYNEQFF. The nucleotides read TGTGCCAGCAGCGAACTTAGCGGGGGACCCTACAATGAGCAGTTCTTC.